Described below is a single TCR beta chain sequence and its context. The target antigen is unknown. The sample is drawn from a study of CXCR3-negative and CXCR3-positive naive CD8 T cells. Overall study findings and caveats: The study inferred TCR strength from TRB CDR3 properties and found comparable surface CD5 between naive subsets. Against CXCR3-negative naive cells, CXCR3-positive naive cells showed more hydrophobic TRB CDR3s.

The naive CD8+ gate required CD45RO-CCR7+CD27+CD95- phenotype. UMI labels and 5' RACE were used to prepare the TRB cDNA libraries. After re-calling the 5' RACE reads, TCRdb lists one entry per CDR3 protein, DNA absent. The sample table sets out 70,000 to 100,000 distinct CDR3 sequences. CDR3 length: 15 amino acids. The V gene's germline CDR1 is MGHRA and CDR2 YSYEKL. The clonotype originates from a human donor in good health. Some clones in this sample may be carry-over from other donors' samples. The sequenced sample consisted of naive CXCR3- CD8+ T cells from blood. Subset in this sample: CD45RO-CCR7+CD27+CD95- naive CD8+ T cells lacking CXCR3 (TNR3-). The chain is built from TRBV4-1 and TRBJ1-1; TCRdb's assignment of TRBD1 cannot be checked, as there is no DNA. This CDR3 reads CASSQEGQINTEAFF.